This is a list of T cell receptor beta chains from one sample in a study of cytomegalovirus exposure and HLA in healthy donors. Libraries were prepared by immunoSEQ multiplex PCR; TCRdb keeps only in-frame clonotypes and omits some of them. The data contain about 110,000 clones, approximately 80% of them singletons. The specimen was PBMCs. These receptors came from a woman between 18 and 29 years old in good health and CMV-seropositive. CDR3s include the opening cysteine and the closing phenylalanine or tryptophan. A D gene is named only where the DNA matches it firmly. Part of the rows lack a size; the others show once, few, many or a class for expanded clones.

TRBJ2-3	TRBV5-1	-	few	TGCGCCAGCAGCTTGGACGGGGAGGACGGAGATACGCAGTATTTT	CASSLDGEDGDTQYF
TRBJ2-3	TRBV9	-	-	TGTGCCAGCAGCGTAGAGGGAGCGCCATTCACAGATACGCAGTATTTT	CASSVEGAPFTDTQYF
TRBJ2-7	TRBV7-6	TRBD2	-	TGTGCCAGCAGCTTAGCGGATTTAGCGGGCCACTACGAGCAGTACTTC	CASSLADLAGHYEQYF
TRBJ2-6	TRBV28	-	-	TGTGCCAGCAGTTTATTAATCGGGCCTGGACTGGGGGCCAACGTCCTGACTTTC	CASSLLIGPGLGANVLTF
TRBJ1-2	TRBV19	-	-	TGTGCCAGTACCGCGGTCCGGGACACCTATGGCTACACCTTC	CASTAVRDTYGYTF
TRBJ2-7	TRBV4-2	TRBD1	-	TGTGCCAGCAGCCAAGATCCAGGGACAGGGGCCTACGAGCAGTACTTC	CASSQDPGTGAYEQYF
TRBJ1-1	TRBV6-5	-	-	TGTGCCAGCGGGAGGGACACTGAAGCTTTCTTT	CASGRDTEAFF
TRBJ1-2	TRBV10-2	TRBD1	-	TGCGCCAGCAGTGAGAACGCCAGGGGGCTAGCTAGCTATGGCTACACCTTC	CASSENARGLASYGYTF
TRBJ2-1	TRBV4-1	-	once	TGCGCCAGCAGCCAGAGGAGGGAGCAGTTCTTC	CASSQRREQFF
TRBJ1-4	TRBV2	TRBD1	-	TGTGCCAGCAGGAGGAACCCGGGACAGCAAGAGGAAAAACTGTTTTTT	CASRRNPGQQEEKLFF
TRBJ2-7	TRBV2	-	-	TGTGCCAGCAGGACGGGGAACTACGAGCAGTACTTC	CASRTGNYEQYF
TRBJ2-2	TRBV9	-	-	TGTGCCAGCAGCCCCTATAACACCGGGGAGCTGTTTTTT	CASSPYNTGELFF
TRBJ2-1	TRBV7-3	TRBD2	-	TGTGCCAGCAGCTTAACACCTAGCGGCCATGAGCAGTTCTTC	CASSLTPSGHEQFF
TRBJ2-5	TRBV2	TRBD2	-	TGTGCCAGCAGTTCTGGGGCGGGGGAGCGGGGGACCCAGTACTTC	CASSSGAGERGTQYF
TRBJ2-1	TRBV10-3	TRBD2	once	TGTGCCATCCACCGGACTAGTTGGCTCTTC	CAIHRTSWLF
TRBJ2-2	TRBV18	-	-	TGTGCCAGCTTTGGTAGCGGCACGAACACCGGGGAGCTGTTTTTT	CASFGSGTNTGELFF
TRBJ1-5	TRBV2	TRBD1	-	TGTGCCAGCAGCGGAATGGGACAGATCAATCAGCCCCAGCATTTT	CASSGMGQINQPQHF
TRBJ2-1	TRBV19	-	-	TGTGCCAGTAACGCGGGCCCATACAATGAGCAGTTCTTC	CASNAGPYNEQFF
TRBJ2-3	TRBV10-3	TRBD1	-	TGTGCCATCAGGGCCGGGACAGCCAGCACAGATACGCAGTATTTT	CAIRAGTASTDTQYF
TRBJ1-1	TRBV5-1	-	-	TGCGCCAGCAGCCCGGTGGTGGACACTGAAGCTTTCTTT	CASSPVVDTEAFF
TRBJ1-1	TRBV5-1	TRBD1	few	TGCGCCAGCAGCTCGGACAGGGTGAACACTGAAGCTTTCTTT	CASSSDRVNTEAFF
TRBJ2-7	TRBV2	-	-	TGTGCCAGCAGTGACGTGGACTTTGCCACCTACGAGCAGTACTTC	CASSDVDFATYEQYF
TRBJ1-2	TRBV6-5	-	-	TGTGCCAGCAGTTACACAGGGATGGGCTACACCTTC	CASSYTGMGYTF
TRBJ1-1	TRBV6-5	TRBD1	-	TGTGCCAGCAGTTACGGGACAGTTATGAACACTGAAGCTTTCTTT	CASSYGTVMNTEAFF
TRBJ2-4	TRBV6-1	TRBD1	-	TGTGCCAGCAGTGGGGACAGTCTAGCCAAAAACATTCAGTACTTC	CASSGDSLAKNIQYF
TRBJ1-2	TRBV4-1	-	-	TGCGCCAGCAGCCGTCCTGTCGAGGCCAACTATGGCTACACCTTC	CASSRPVEANYGYTF
TRBJ2-7	TRBV9	-	-	TGTGCCAGCAGCGAGAGGGCTTTGGACTCTTCCGAATATTACGAGCAGTACTTC	CASSERALDSSEYYEQYF
TRBJ2-7	TRBV5-1	-	-	-	CASSSGGGYEQYF
TRBJ1-5	TRBV2	TRBD1	-	TGTGCCAGCAGTCAAACCGGACAGGGGGCTCAGCCCCAGCATTTT	CASSQTGQGAQPQHF
TRBJ1-5	TRBV5-4	-	-	TGTGCCAGCAGCCATGACAGGCATCAGCCCCAGCATTTT	CASSHDRHQPQHF
TRBJ1-2	TRBV30	-	-	TGTGCCTGGAGTGCCCTCTATGGCTACACCTTC	CAWSALYGYTF
TRBJ1-1	TRBV28	-	-	TGTGCCAGCAGTTTATGGGCAGCTACCAGGGACACTGAAGCTTTCTTT	CASSLWAATRDTEAFF
TRBJ2-7	TRBV21-1	-	-	TGTGCCAACAGTAGCTCCTACGAGCAGTACTTC	CANSSSYEQYF
TRBJ2-4	TRBV28	TRBD2	-	TGTGCCAGCAGCATAGCGGGAGCAGCCAAAAACATTCAGTACTTC	CASSIAGAAKNIQYF
TRBJ1-1	TRBV5-1	-	-	TGCGCCAGCAGCTTGATTGGCGGAGGGGGGGCTGAAGCTTTCTTT	CASSLIGGGGAEAFF
TRBJ2-7	TRBV5-1	-	-	TGCGCCAGCAGCCCCAGGGCGGGGAACTCCTACGAGCAGTACTTC	CASSPRAGNSYEQYF
TRBJ2-5	TRBV5-1	-	-	TGCGCCAGCAGCTTGGGAGCGGGTGAGGAGACCCAGTACTTC	CASSLGAGEETQYF